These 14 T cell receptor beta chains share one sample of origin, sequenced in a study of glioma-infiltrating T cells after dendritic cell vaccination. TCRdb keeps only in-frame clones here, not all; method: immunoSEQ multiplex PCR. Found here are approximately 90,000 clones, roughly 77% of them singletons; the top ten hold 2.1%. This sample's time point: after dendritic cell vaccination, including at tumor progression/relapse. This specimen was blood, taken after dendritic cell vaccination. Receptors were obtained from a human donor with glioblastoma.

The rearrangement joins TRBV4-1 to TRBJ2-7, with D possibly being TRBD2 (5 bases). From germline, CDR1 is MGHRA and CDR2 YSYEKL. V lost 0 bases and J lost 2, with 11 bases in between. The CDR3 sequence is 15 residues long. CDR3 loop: CASSQDSDGAYEQYF. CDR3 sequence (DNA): TGCGCCAGCAGCCAAGACTCGGACGGGGCCTACGAGCAGTACTTC.

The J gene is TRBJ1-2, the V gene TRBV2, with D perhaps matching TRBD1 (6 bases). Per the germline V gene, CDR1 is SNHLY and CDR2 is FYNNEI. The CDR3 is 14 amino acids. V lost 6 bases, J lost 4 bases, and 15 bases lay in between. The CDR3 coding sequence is TGTGCCAGCAGCGCTACAGGGTGGAGCTATGGCTACACCTTC. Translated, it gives CASSATGWSYGYTF.

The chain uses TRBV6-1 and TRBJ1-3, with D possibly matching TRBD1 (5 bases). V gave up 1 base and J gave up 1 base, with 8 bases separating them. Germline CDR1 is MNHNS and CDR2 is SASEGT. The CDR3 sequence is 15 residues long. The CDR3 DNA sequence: TGTGCCAGCAGTGAAGGGCCAGGGTCTGGAAACACCATATATTTT. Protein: CASSEGPGSGNTIYF.

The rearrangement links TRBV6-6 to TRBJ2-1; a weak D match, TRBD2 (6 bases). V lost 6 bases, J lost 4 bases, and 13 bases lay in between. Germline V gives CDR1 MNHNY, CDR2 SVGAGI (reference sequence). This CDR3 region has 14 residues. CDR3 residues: CASSLGLTYNEQFF. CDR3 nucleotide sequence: TGTGCCAGCAGCCTGGGACTTACGTACAATGAGCAGTTCTTC.

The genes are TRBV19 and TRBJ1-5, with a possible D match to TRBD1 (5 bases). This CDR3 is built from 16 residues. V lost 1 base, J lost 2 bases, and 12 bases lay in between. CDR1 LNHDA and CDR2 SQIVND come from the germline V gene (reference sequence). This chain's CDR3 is CASSIAEGLGNQPQHF. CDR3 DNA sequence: TGTGCCAGTAGTATAGCGGAGGGGTTGGGCAATCAGCCCCAGCATTTT.

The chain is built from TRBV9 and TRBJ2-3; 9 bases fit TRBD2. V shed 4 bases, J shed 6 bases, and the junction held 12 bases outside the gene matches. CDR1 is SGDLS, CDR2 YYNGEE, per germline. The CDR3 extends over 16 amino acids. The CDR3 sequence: CASSPQAGGGVDTQYF. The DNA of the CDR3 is TGTGCCAGCAGCCCCCAGGCGGGAGGGGGTGTTGATACGCAGTATTTT.

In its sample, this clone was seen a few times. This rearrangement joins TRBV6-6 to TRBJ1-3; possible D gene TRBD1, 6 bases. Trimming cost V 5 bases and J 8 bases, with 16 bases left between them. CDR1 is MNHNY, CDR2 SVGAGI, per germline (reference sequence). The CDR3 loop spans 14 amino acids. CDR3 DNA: TGTGCCAGCAGTGTGTCCACAGGGTCGGACACCATATATTTT. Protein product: CASSVSTGSDTIYF.

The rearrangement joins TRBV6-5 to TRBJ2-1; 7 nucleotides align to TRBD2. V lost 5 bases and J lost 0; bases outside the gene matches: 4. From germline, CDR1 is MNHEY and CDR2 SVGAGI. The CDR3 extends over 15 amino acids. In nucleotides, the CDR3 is TGTGCCAGCAGTCCTAGCGGTATCTCCTACAATGAGCAGTTCTTC. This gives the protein CASSPSGISYNEQFF.

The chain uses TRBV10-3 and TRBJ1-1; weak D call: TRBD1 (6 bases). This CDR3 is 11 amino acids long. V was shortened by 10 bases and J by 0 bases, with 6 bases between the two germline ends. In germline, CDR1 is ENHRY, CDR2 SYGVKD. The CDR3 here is CATGVNTEAFF. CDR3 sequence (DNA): TGTGCCACAGGGGTGAACACTGAAGCTTTCTTT.

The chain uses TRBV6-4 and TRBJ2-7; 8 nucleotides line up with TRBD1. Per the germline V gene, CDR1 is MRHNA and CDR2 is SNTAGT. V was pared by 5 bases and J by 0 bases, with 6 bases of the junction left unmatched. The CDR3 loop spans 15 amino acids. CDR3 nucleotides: TGTGCCAGCAGTCAGACAGGGGCGAGCTCCTACGAGCAGTACTTC. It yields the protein CASSQTGASSYEQYF.

The CDR3 DNA follows: TGTGCCAGCAGCTTAGTTCCAGGGTCGGTTTCAAGTTATGAAAAACTGTTTTTT. This codes for CASSLVPGSVSSYEKLFF. V and J are TRBV7-2 and TRBJ1-4; TRBD1 is a possible D gene (5 bases). Per the germline V gene, CDR1 is SGHTA and CDR2 is FQGNSA. The CDR3 has 18 amino acids. The germline V and J ends were trimmed by 1 base and 6 bases, with 21 bases remaining between them.

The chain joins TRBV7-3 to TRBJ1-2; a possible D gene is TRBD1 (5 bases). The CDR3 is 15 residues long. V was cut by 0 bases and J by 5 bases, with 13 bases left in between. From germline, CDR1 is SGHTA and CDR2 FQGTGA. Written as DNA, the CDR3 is TGTGCCAGCAGCTTAACGAGGAGGGGCGCTTATGGCTACACCTTC. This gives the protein CASSLTRRGAYGYTF.

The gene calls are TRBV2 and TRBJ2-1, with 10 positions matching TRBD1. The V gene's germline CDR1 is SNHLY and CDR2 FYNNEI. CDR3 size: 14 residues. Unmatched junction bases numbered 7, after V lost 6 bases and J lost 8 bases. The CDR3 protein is CASREIGTGDEQFF. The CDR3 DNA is TGTGCCAGCAGGGAAATCGGGACAGGGGATGAGCAGTTCTTC.

The CDR3 nucleotides are TGTGCCAGCAAGGACAGGGCGGATTTAGGCTACACCTTC. Amino acids: CASKDRADLGYTF. V is TRBV6-5 and J is TRBJ1-2; 8 bases line up with TRBD1. Germline V lookup: CDR1 MNHEY, CDR2 SVGAGI. V was clipped by 7 bases and J by 8 bases; unmatched bases: 9. CDR3 length equals 13 residues.